This TCR beta chain comes out of a study of CD8 T cells in Susac syndrome. CD8+ and CD4+ T cells from blood underwent TCR beta sequencing. Random hexamers served to reverse transcribe about 0.5 to 1 ug RNA. TCRdb re-derived calls from the immunoSEQ multiplex PCR reads in MiXCR, one entry per CDR3 protein. The data show about 190,000 distinct CDR3 sequences, with more than 85% seen just once and around 0.16% held by the top ten. Trimming took off 1 base at V and 5 bases at J, with 13 bases between the two ends. The germline gives CDR1 GTSNPN, CDR2 SVGIG (reference sequence). The CDR3 runs 14 residues. Sequencing was done on a sample of CD8+ T cells from PBMCs. The chain links TRBV30 to TRBJ2-3, with a weak D call TRBD2 (6 bases). The clonotype was recovered from a human donor with Susac syndrome. The CDR3 DNA reads as TGTGCCTGGAGTGGAGGAGGGGCGGGAGATACGCAGTATTTT. This translates into CAWSGGGAGDTQYF.